This T cell receptor beta chain was documented in a study of T cells after posttransplantation cyclophosphamide. Study-level results: Recipient CMV seropositivity and CMV reactivation strongly tracked TRB clonality. TRB overlap between skin or GI tissue T cells and blood was limited. Later post-transplant blood repertoires were often dominated by donor CD8+ memory clones.

This clone was recorded many times. Antigen unknown. On the day of bone marrow donation, the related graft donor provided peripheral blood. Using immunoSEQ multiplex PCR, the repertoire was profiled, and TCRdb retains in-frame clones only, with some absent. The sample is made up of 36,000 or so clones, none counted only once. The sequence derives from a girl aged 10-17 years in good health, CMV-negative, and a related stem cell transplant donor. The sequencing sample was made of PBMCs.

The CDR3 spells CASATSTWDEQFF. CDR3 nucleotides: TGCGCCAGTGCGACTAGCACCTGGGATGAGCAGTTCTTC. The J gene is TRBJ2-1, the V gene TRBV4-3; 7 bases agree with TRBD2. This CDR3 has 13 amino acids. J lost 8 bases, V lost 9 bases, and 10 bases had no gene match. Germline lookup yields CDR1 LGHNA and CDR2 YSLEER.